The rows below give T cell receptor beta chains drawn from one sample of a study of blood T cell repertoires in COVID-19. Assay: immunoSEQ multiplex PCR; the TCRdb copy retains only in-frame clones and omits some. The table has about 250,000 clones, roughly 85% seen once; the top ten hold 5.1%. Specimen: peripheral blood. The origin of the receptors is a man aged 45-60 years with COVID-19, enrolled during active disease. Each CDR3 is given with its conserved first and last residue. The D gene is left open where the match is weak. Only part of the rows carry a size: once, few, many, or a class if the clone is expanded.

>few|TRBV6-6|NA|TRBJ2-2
CASSDSRQHGELFF
TGTGCCAGCAGCGACTCGCGGCAGCACGGGGAGCTGTTTTTT
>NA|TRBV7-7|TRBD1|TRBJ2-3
CASSLGTGGFSDTQYF
TGTGCTAGCAGCCTGGGGACAGGGGGCTTTTCAGATACGCAGTATTTT
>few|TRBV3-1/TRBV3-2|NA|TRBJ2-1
CASRRDGGREQFF
TGTGCCAGCAGACGAGACGGGGGTCGGGAGCAGTTCTTC
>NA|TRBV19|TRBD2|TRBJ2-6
CASSTREGSGANVLTF
TGTGCCAGTAGTACGAGGGAGGGCTCTGGGGCCAACGTCCTGACTTTC
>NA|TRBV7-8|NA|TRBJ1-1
CASSLHRAPTPTEAFF
TGTGCCAGCAGCCTCCACAGGGCTCCAACCCCCACTGAAGCTTTCTTT
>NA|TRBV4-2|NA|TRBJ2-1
CASSPRLGNEQFF
TGTGCCAGCAGCCCGAGGCTTGGTAATGAGCAGTTCTTC
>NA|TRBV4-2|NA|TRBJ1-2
CASSQVPRTAPNYGYTF
TGTGCCAGCAGCCAAGTTCCCCGGACAGCACCCAACTATGGCTACACCTTC
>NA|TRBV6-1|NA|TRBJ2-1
CASSERPGGYNEQFF
TGTGCCAGCAGTGAAAGGCCAGGGGGGTACAATGAGCAGTTCTTC
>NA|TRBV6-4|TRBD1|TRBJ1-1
CASRRDSVGTGEAFF
TGTGCCAGCAGACGGGACAGTGTCGGAACAGGTGAAGCTTTCTTT
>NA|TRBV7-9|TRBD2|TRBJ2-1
CASSLAELAGRDEQFF
TGTGCCAGCAGCTTGGCGGAACTAGCGGGGAGGGATGAGCAGTTCTTC
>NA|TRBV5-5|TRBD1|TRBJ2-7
CASSTAGTGSPEQYF
TGTGCCAGCAGCACTGCGGGGACAGGGTCCCCCGAGCAGTACTTC
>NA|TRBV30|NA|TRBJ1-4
CAWSRGTTNEKLFF
TGTGCCTGGAGTAGGGGGACAACTAATGAAAAACTGTTTTTT
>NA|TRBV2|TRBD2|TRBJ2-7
CASTGWGGEQYF
TGTGCCAGCACTGGTTGGGGGGGCGAGCAGTACTTC
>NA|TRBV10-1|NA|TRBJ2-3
CASSRVRGTADTQYF
TGCGCCAGCAGTAGGGTTAGGGGGACCGCAGATACGCAGTATTTT
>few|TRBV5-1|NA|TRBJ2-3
CASSLAVGTDTQYF
TGCGCCAGCAGCTTGGCCGTCGGGACAGATACGCAGTATTTT